This is a list of T cell receptor beta chains from one sample in a study of cytomegalovirus exposure and HLA in healthy donors. The repertoire was sequenced with immunoSEQ multiplex PCR; TCRdb's copy has only in-frame clones and lacks some. The sample has about 130,000 clones; about four fifths are singletons. The source material was PBMCs. The source is a woman between 40 and 55 years old in good health and CMV-seropositive. Both conserved end residues are part of each CDR3. D genes are given only for firm matches. Clone size is stated in some rows and not others, as once, few, many or a class when expanded.

j_call clone_size cdr3_length v_call d_call cdr3_aa cdr3_nt
TRBJ1-1 NA 15 TRBV5-8 NA CASSFRGSKNTEAFF TGTGCCAGCAGCTTTCGGGGTTCTAAGAACACTGAAGCTTTCTTT
TRBJ2-2 NA 15 TRBV5-1 NA CASSLDSMDTGELFF TGCGCCAGCAGCTTGGATTCTATGGACACCGGGGAGCTGTTTTTT
TRBJ1-4 NA 14 TRBV5-1 NA CASSFSTAGEKLFF TGCGCCAGCAGCTTTAGCACAGCGGGCGAAAAACTGTTTTTT
TRBJ2-3 NA 17 TRBV5-6 TRBD2 CASSLGTSGYSTDTQYF TGTGCCAGCAGCTTGGGCACTAGCGGGTACAGCACAGATACGCAGTATTTT
TRBJ2-5 NA 17 TRBV11-3 TRBD2 CASSLRTSGYPRDVQYF TGTGCCAGCAGCCTGCGGACTAGCGGGTACCCAAGAGATGTCCAGTACTTC
TRBJ2-7 once 17 TRBV14 TRBD1 CASSLLSGTGGKYEQYF TGTGCCAGCAGCCTACTATCCGGGACAGGGGGCAAGTACGAGCAGTACTTC
TRBJ1-1 NA 17 TRBV19 NA CASSIISYGDKNTEAFF TGTGCCAGTAGTATAATCTCGTACGGGGACAAGAACACTGAAGCTTTCTTT
TRBJ2-7 NA 14 TRBV30 NA CAWSVERQGYEQYF TGTGCCTGGAGTGTAGAACGTCAGGGGTACGAGCAGTACTTC
TRBJ2-7 NA 17 TRBV19 NA CASSTTLGGAIGYEQYF TGTGCCAGTAGTACGACTCTTGGAGGGGCGATAGGCTACGAGCAGTACTTC
TRBJ2-1 NA 16 TRBV4-3 TRBD1 CASSQLGQGAHLEQFF TGCGCCAGCAGCCAACTGGGACAGGGGGCGCATCTGGAGCAGTTCTTC
TRBJ2-1 once 13 TRBV6-5 TRBD1 CASRAGGYNEQFF TGTGCCAGCAGGGCAGGGGGCTACAATGAGCAGTTCTTC
TRBJ2-3 NA 13 TRBV10-3 TRBD2 CAIGGGNTDTQYF TGTGCCATCGGCGGGGGGAACACAGATACGCAGTATTTT
TRBJ2-7 NA 13 TRBV6-1 NA CASSEQGICEQYF TGTGCCAGCAGTGAACAGGGCATATGCGAGCAGTACTTC
TRBJ2-7 NA 15 TRBV30 NA CAWSVSPTGPTAQYF TGTGCCTGGAGTGTTTCCCCTACAGGGCCTACGGCGCAGTACTTC
TRBJ2-7 NA 16 TRBV18 TRBD1 CASSPRNRGNSYEQYF TGTGCCAGCTCACCACGTAACAGGGGGAACTCCTACGAGCAGTACTTC
TRBJ2-7 NA 15 TRBV9 NA CASSVASASAYEQYF TGTGCCAGCAGCGTAGCTAGTGCCTCGGCCTACGAGCAGTACTTC
TRBJ2-7 NA 16 TRBV5-6 NA CASSLFGLANVYEQYF TGTGCCAGCAGCTTGTTTGGGCTAGCAAACGTCTACGAGCAGTACTTC
TRBJ2-3 NA 15 TRBV5-6 TRBD2 CASSLDLAGADTQYF TGTGCCAGCAGCTTGGATCTAGCGGGAGCAGATACGCAGTATTTT
TRBJ1-2 few 17 TRBV29-1 NA CSVEMSEQEPLRYGYTF TGCAGCGTTGAGATGAGTGAACAGGAGCCTCTAAGATATGGCTACACCTTC
TRBJ1-2 NA 13 TRBV18 TRBD1 CASSPDRAGGYTF TGTGCCAGCTCTCCCGACAGGGCGGGTGGCTACACCTTC
TRBJ2-1 NA 17 TRBV19 TRBD2 CASSLWTSASSYNEQFF TGTGCCAGTAGCCTATGGACTAGCGCCAGCTCCTACAATGAGCAGTTCTTC
TRBJ1-1 NA 14 TRBV14 NA CASSQAAGLGEAFF TGTGCCAGCAGCCAAGCGGCAGGGCTTGGTGAAGCTTTCTTT
TRBJ2-2 NA 16 TRBV5-1 TRBD1 CASSFGTEPNTGELFF TGCGCCAGCAGCTTTGGGACAGAGCCGAACACCGGGGAGCTGTTTTTT
TRBJ1-5 NA 16 TRBV19 TRBD1 CASSIVGNRGNQPQHF TGTGCCAGTAGTATAGTGGGGAACAGGGGGAATCAGCCCCAGCATTTT
TRBJ2-1 NA 16 TRBV28 TRBD1 CASSTSGQGVRNEQFF TGTGCCAGCAGTACTTCCGGACAGGGGGTCCGCAATGAGCAGTTCTTC
TRBJ2-7 NA 15 TRBV25-1 NA CASSGSAGHSYEQYF TGTGCCAGCAGTGGTAGTGCGGGGCATTCCTACGAGCAGTACTTC
TRBJ2-7 NA 15 TRBV11-2 TRBD2 CASSLEPGGTYEQYF TGTGCCAGCAGCTTAGAACCGGGAGGGACCTACGAGCAGTACTTC
TRBJ2-2 NA 14 TRBV15 NA CATSRARNTGELFF TGTGCCACCAGCAGAGCCAGGAACACCGGGGAGCTGTTTTTT
TRBJ2-1 few 16 TRBV10-3 TRBD2 CAISGVLAGVNNEQFF TGTGCCATCAGTGGAGTACTAGCGGGAGTCAACAATGAGCAGTTCTTC
TRBJ2-7 NA 13 TRBV6-1 NA CASTKDYSYEQYF TGTGCCAGCACCAAGGACTACTCCTACGAGCAGTACTTC
TRBJ2-7 NA 12 TRBV28 NA CASRRGTYEQYF TGTGCCAGCAGAAGGGGCACCTACGAGCAGTACTTC
TRBJ1-1 NA 16 TRBV19 TRBD1 CASSKQGNLGGTEAFF TGTGCCAGTAGCAAACAGGGGAACCTTGGGGGCACTGAAGCTTTCTTT
TRBJ1-5 NA 19 TRBV15 TRBD1 CATSRDRTGPIYSNQPQHF TGTGCCACCAGCAGAGATCGGACAGGGCCAATTTATAGCAATCAGCCCCAGCATTTT
TRBJ1-2 NA 13 TRBV7-8 NA CASSPGESYGYTF TGTGCCAGCAGCCCCGGGGAAAGCTATGGCTACACCTTC
TRBJ1-1 NA 15 TRBV6-5 NA CASSYQGRGDAEAFF TGTGCCAGCAGTTACCAGGGGAGAGGTGACGCTGAAGCTTTCTTT
TRBJ2-1 NA 14 TRBV6-5 NA CASRERSSYNEQFF TGTGCCAGCCGTGAGCGGAGCTCCTACAATGAGCAGTTCTTC
TRBJ2-3 NA 14 TRBV5-6 NA CASSRGISTDTQYF TGTGCCAGCAGCAGGGGGATCTCAACAGATACGCAGTATTTT
TRBJ1-5 NA 15 TRBV6-1 TRBD1 CASSGQGFVNQPQHF TGTGCCAGCAGTGGACAGGGGTTCGTCAATCAGCCCCAGCATTTT
TRBJ1-1 NA 16 TRBV18 NA CASSPTLKPMNTEAFF TGTGCCAGCTCACCGACTTTAAAACCCATGAACACTGAAGCTTTCTTT
TRBJ1-1 NA 16 TRBV5-1 TRBD1 CASSPRMTGTGTEAFF TGCGCCAGCAGCCCCCGTATGACTGGGACAGGCACTGAAGCTTTCTTT
TRBJ1-5 NA 15 TRBV30 TRBD1 CACTPVGQGGQPQHF TGTGCCTGTACACCAGTGGGACAGGGGGGACAGCCCCAGCATTTT
TRBJ2-2 NA 14 TRBV27 NA CASSSGLAPGELFF TGTGCCAGCAGTTCCGGACTCGCCCCCGGGGAGCTGTTTTTT
TRBJ1-1 NA 13 TRBV6-5 NA CASSKGAYTEAFF TGTGCCAGCAGTAAGGGAGCTTACACTGAAGCTTTCTTT
TRBJ2-1 NA 15 TRBV27 TRBD2 CASSLIAGVGNEQFF TGTGCCAGCAGTCTAATAGCGGGAGTGGGAAATGAGCAGTTCTTC
TRBJ2-7 NA 12 TRBV5-4 NA CASSGPSYEQYF TGTGCCAGCAGCGGCCCCTCCTACGAGCAGTACTTC
TRBJ2-7 NA 12 TRBV7-9 NA CSSSLTGYEQYF TGTTCCAGCAGCTTAACGGGCTACGAGCAGTACTTC
TRBJ1-4 NA 14 TRBV7-9 TRBD1 CASSQGTVNEKLFF TGTGCCAGCAGCCAAGGGACAGTTAATGAAAAACTGTTTTTT